Each of the 23 T cell receptor beta chains below was sequenced from the same sample in a study of shared clonotypes between healthy human individuals. The data were produced by immunoSEQ multiplex PCR, yet TCRdb's version contains in-frame clones alone and is incomplete. Of around 510,000 clones listed, about 96% are singletons. The sequenced sample was naive CD4+ T cells sorted from blood. This sample's subset: CD45RA+ positively selected. The source is a woman aged 30 to 39 in good health.

The V gene is TRBV2, the J gene TRBJ2-5, with 14 bases fitting TRBD2. The CDR3 is made up of 17 amino acids. V shed 4 bases, J shed 4 bases, and the junction held 8 bases outside the gene matches. The germline V gene encodes CDR1 SNHLY and CDR2 FYNNEI. CDR3 residues: CASSVGLAGAGAETQYF. As DNA, the CDR3 is TGTGCCAGCAGTGTGGGACTAGCGGGAGCAGGGGCAGAGACCCAGTACTTC.

V and J are TRBV20-1 and TRBJ2-1; D is uncertain. Trimming took off 3 bases at V and 9 bases at J, with 9 bases between the two ends. Germline CDR1 is DFQATT and CDR2 is SNEGSKA (reference sequence). The CDR3 extends over 11 amino acids. The CDR3 DNA sequence: TGCAGTGCTAGTGACTTTGGTGAGCAGTTCTTC. Translation: CSASDFGEQFF.

The V and J genes are TRBV5-5 and TRBJ1-4; TRBD1 matches at 12 bases. Trimming took 4 bases from V and 8 from J; bases not matched to a gene: 12. CDR1 is SGHKS, CDR2 YYEKEE, per germline (reference sequence). CDR3 size: 17 residues. CDR3 sequence reads: CASSPGTGGALGEKLFF. CDR3 DNA sequence: TGTGCCAGCAGCCCCGGGACAGGGGGCGCGTTGGGGGAAAAACTGTTTTTT.

The gene calls are TRBV29-1 and TRBJ2-7, with D perhaps TRBD1 or TRBD2 (5 bases each). This CDR3 has 14 amino acids. With 5 bases removed from V and 0 bases from J, the gap between germline ends came to 14 bases. Germline CDR1 reads SQVTM; CDR2 reads ANQGSEA. The CDR3 region has the DNA TGCAGCGTTAGTCAGGGACCGATCTCCTACGAGCAGTACTTC. It is translated as CSVSQGPISYEQYF.

V gene TRBV29-1 combines with J gene TRBJ1-4, with 10 bases matching TRBD1. V shed 6 bases, J shed 8 bases, and the junction held 0 bases outside the gene matches. This CDR3 is built from 11 residues. In germline, CDR1 is SQVTM, CDR2 ANQGSEA. The DNA of the CDR3 is TGCAGCGTGGGACAGGGGGAAAAACTGTTTTTT. This encodes CSVGQGEKLFF.

CDR3 region: CASSPSRGPRGDTQYF. The CDR3 nucleotides read TGTGCCAGCAGCCCCTCCCGGGGACCCAGGGGGGATACGCAGTATTTT. The chain has TRBV9 and TRBJ2-3; 7 bases match TRBD1. Trimming removed 4 bases from V and 6 bases from J; junction bases left unmatched: 14. Germline V gene data show CDR1 as SGDLS and CDR2 as YYNGEE. This CDR3 spans 16 amino acids.

This chain links TRBV18 with TRBJ1-3; D might be TRBD1 (6 bases). Germline V gene lookup returns CDR1 KGHSH and CDR2 LQKENI. The V gene lost 2 bases and the J gene lost 0 bases, with 20 bases spanning the gap. The length of the CDR3 is 19 residues. The CDR3 DNA reads as TGTGCCAGCTCACCAGGGCAGGGGCTAAGCCTTTCCTCTGGAAACACCATATATTTT. Translated, it gives CASSPGQGLSLSSGNTIYF.

The chain links TRBV4-2 to TRBJ2-1; 10 bases agree with TRBD2. V shed 0 bases and J 4 bases; nucleotides not matched to a gene: 3. In germline, CDR1 is LGHNA, CDR2 YNFKEQ. CDR3 length: 16 residues. CDR3 sequence: CASSQDLAGAYNEQFF. The CDR3 region has the DNA TGTGCCAGCAGCCAAGATCTAGCGGGGGCATACAATGAGCAGTTCTTC.

This sequence joins TRBV10-3 and TRBJ1-1, with D possibly being TRBD1 (6 bases). The CDR3 runs 16 residues. Germline CDR1 reads ENHRY; CDR2 reads SYGVKD. With 7 bases removed from V and 3 bases from J, the gap between germline ends came to 21 bases. The CDR3 is CAIKPIGGGADTEAFF. As DNA, the CDR3 is TGTGCCATCAAACCGATAGGGGGAGGGGCGGACACTGAAGCTTTCTTT.

This chain uses TRBV7-8 with TRBJ2-7; D could derive from TRBD1 or TRBD2 (6 bases each). Germline V lookup: CDR1 SGHVS, CDR2 FQNEAQ. The CDR3 contains 16 residues. Deletions cut 2 bases from V and 2 bases from J, with 16 bases between. CDR3 amino acids: CASSLWGLAKTYEQYF. The CDR3 nucleotides read TGTGCCAGCAGCTTATGGGGGCTAGCGAAGACCTACGAGCAGTACTTC.

The chain has TRBV21-1 and TRBJ1-1; the table gives TRBD1 as D, unverified against the DNA. TRBV21-1 is reported as a pseudogene. CDR3 size: 18 residues. The CDR3 protein is CASSNEPGQGNFDTEAFF. In DNA form, the CDR3 reads TGTGCCAGCAGCAATGAACCGGGACAGGGTAATTTTGACACTGAAGCTTTCTTT.

This chain links TRBV7-2 with TRBJ2-6; no reliable D call. This CDR3 comprises 12 residues. The germline V and J ends were trimmed by 8 bases and 3 bases, with 5 bases remaining between them. CDR1 is SGHTA and CDR2 is FQGNSA in the germline V gene. As DNA, the CDR3 is TGTGCCAGCTCCTATGGGGCCAACGTCCTGACTTTC. This sequence encodes CASSYGANVLTF. The whole variable domain, remainder taken from reference TRBV7-2 and TRBJ2-6, is GAGVSQSPSNKVTEKGKDVELRCDPISGHTALYWYRQSLGQGLEFLIYFQGNSAPDKSGLPSDRFSAERTGGSVSTLTIQRTQQEDSAVYLCASSYGANVLTFGAGSRLTVL.

The V gene is TRBV9, the J gene TRBJ2-1; D unresolved. V lost 3 bases to trimming and J lost 6 bases, with 7 bases between them. The germline gives CDR1 SGDLS, CDR2 YYNGEE. The CDR3 has 12 residues. The CDR3 is CASSASANEQFF. CDR3 sequence (DNA): TGTGCCAGCAGCGCCTCTGCCAATGAGCAGTTCTTC.

This clone was counted only a few times. The rearrangement joins TRBV19 to TRBJ1-5; weak D call: TRBD1 (5 bases). The germline V and J ends were trimmed by 6 bases and 3 bases, with 12 bases remaining between them. CDR1 and CDR2 (germline): LNHDA, SQIVND (reference sequence). The CDR3 length is 14 residues. The DNA of the CDR3 is TGTGCCAGTAGCGGGGCGAGGGACAATCAGCCCCAGCATTTT. This codes for CASSGARDNQPQHF.

Comment on this clone: At the DNA level, this CDR3 is encoded by other sequences in the same sample as well. The V gene is TRBV2, the J gene TRBJ2-7; 7 bases are a match to TRBD1. Germline V gene sequence: CDR1 SNHLY, CDR2 FYNNEI. J was trimmed by 1 base and V by 6 bases; bases with no gene match: 3. The CDR3 is 13 amino acids. The CDR3 spells CASRIRGSYEQYF. The CDR3 DNA reads as TGTGCCAGCAGAATCAGGGGGTCCTACGAGCAGTACTTC. Full variable domain (remainder filled in from reference TRBV2 and TRBJ2-7): EPEVTQTPSHQVTQMGQEVILRCVPISNHLYFYWYRQILGQKVEFLVSFYNNEISEKSEIFDDQFSVERPDGSNFTLKIRSTKLEDSAMYFCASRIRGSYEQYFGPGTRLTVT.

The chain uses TRBV28 and TRBJ1-1; possible D gene TRBD1, 5 bases. Germline CDR1 reads MDHEN; CDR2 reads SYDVKM. V lost 3 bases and J 3 bases, leaving 11 bases between the germline ends. The CDR3 loop spans 14 amino acids. In DNA, the CDR3 is TGTGCCAGCAGTTTCAGCGGCAGGGACACTGAAGCTTTCTTT. Translation gives CASSFSGRDTEAFF.

V is TRBV2 and J is TRBJ1-2; D call uncertain. With 11 bases removed from V and 5 bases from J, the gap between germline ends came to 15 bases. Germline lookup yields CDR1 SNHLY and CDR2 FYNNEI. The CDR3 sequence is 12 residues long. The CDR3 DNA follows: TGTGCCCCGGGTCAGACTCGGTATGGCTACACCTTC. Translated: CAPGQTRYGYTF.

This clone was picked up one time. The gene calls are TRBV2 and TRBJ2-7, with 9 positions matching TRBD1. With 4 bases clipped from V and 4 bases from J, the junction kept 5 bases outside the gene matches. The CDR3 consists of 14 residues. Per the germline V gene, CDR1 is SNHLY and CDR2 is FYNNEI. The DNA for the CDR3 is TGTGCCAGCAGTGGACAGGGGGGGCCTTACGAGCAGTACTTC. It translates to CASSGQGGPYEQYF.

This chain uses TRBV18 with TRBJ1-5, with D possibly matching TRBD1 (5 bases). The CDR3 sequence is 15 residues long. Germline CDR1 reads KGHSH; CDR2 reads LQKENI. The V and J ends lost 3 bases and 3 bases respectively, with 12 bases between them. The CDR3 DNA sequence: TGTGCCAGCTCACCTTATGACAGACTCAATCAGCCCCAGCATTTT. Translating it yields CASSPYDRLNQPQHF.

This chain joins TRBV18 and TRBJ1-5, with TRBD1 identical over 7 bases. The CDR3 extends over 16 amino acids. J lost 6 bases, V lost 2 bases, and 10 bases had no gene match. Germline V gives CDR1 KGHSH, CDR2 LQKENI. The CDR3 loop reads CASSPSGHQGGQPQHF. For the CDR3, the DNA is TGTGCCAGCTCACCATCGGGACACCAGGGGGGTCAGCCCCAGCATTTT.

The CDR3 DNA reads as TGTGCCAGCCGCCTACTACAGTCGAACACTGAAGCTTTCTTT. Translation gives CASRLLQSNTEAFF. The chain is built from TRBV6-1 and TRBJ1-1; D is ambiguous. Per germline, CDR1 MNHNS and CDR2 SASEGT. The CDR3 is made up of 14 amino acids. V was shortened by 8 bases and J by 1 base, with 14 bases between the two germline ends.

The chain links TRBV6-1 to TRBJ2-5, with TRBD1 matching 8 bases. The CDR3 extends over 15 amino acids. Germline V gives CDR1 MNHNS, CDR2 SASEGT. V lost 4 bases, J lost 4 bases, and 8 bases stayed unmatched. In DNA, the CDR3 is TGTGCCAGCAGTGGACAACAGGGGGTTTTAGAGACCCAGTACTTC. Translation: CASSGQQGVLETQYF.

The genes are TRBV29-1 and TRBJ1-4, with a weak D call TRBD1 (6 bases). CDR1 is SQVTM and CDR2 is ANQGSEA in the germline V gene. This CDR3 is 13 amino acids long. With 6 bases removed from V and 6 bases from J, the gap between germline ends came to 14 bases. The CDR3 DNA reads as TGCAGCGTGAGAGGGGGGGGTTATGAAAAACTGTTTTTT. It codes for CSVRGGGYEKLFF.